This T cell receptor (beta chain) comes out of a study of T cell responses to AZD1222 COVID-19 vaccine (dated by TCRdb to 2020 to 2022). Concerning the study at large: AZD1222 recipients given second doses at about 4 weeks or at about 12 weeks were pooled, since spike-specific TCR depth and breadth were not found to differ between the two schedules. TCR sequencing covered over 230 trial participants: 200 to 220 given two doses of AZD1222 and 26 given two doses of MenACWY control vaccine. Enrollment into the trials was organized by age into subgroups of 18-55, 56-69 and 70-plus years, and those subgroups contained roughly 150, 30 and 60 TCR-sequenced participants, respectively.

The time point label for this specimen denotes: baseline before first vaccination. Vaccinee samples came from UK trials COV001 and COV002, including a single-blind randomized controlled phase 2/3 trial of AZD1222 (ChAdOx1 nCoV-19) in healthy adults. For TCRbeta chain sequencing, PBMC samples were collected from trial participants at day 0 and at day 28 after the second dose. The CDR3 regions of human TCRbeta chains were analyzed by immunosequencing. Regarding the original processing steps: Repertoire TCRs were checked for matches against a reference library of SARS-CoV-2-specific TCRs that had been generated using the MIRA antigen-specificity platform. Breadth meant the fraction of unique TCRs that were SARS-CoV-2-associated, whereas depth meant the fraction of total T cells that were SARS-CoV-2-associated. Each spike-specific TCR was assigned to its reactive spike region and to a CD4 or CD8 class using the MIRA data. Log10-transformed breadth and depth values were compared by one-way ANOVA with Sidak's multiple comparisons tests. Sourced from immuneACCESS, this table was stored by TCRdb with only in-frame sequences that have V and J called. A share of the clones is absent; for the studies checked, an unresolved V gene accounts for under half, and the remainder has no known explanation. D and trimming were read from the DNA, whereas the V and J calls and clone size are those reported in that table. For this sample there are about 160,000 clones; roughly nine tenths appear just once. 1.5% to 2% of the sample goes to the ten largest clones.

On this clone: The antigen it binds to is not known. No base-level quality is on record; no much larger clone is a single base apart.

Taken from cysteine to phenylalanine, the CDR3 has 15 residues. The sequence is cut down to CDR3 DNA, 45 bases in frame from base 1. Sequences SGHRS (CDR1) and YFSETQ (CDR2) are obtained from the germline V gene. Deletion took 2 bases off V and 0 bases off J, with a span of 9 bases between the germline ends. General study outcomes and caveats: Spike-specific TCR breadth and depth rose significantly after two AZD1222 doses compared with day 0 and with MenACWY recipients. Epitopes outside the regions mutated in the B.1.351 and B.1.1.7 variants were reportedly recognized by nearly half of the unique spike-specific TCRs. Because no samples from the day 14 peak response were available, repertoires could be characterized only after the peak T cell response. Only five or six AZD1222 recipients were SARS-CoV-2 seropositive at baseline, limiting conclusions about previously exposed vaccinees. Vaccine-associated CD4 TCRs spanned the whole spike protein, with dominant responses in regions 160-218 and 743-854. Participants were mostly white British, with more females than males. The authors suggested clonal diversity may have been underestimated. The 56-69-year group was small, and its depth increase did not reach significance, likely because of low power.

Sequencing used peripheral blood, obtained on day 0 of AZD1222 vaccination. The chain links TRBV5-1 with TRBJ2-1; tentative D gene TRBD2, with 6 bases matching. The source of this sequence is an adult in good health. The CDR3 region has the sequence CASSFGGSSYNEQFF. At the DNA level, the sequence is TGCGCCAGCAGCTTTGGGGGGAGCTCCTACAATGAGCAGTTCTTC.